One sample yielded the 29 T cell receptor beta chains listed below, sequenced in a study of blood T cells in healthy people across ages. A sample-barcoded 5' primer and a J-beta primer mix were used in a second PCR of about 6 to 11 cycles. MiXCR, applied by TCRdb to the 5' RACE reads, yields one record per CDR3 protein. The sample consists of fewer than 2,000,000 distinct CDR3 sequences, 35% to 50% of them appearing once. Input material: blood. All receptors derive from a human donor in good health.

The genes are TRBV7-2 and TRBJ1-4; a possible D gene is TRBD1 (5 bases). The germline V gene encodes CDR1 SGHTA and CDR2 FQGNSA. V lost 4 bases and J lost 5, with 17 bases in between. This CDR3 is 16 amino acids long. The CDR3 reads CASSSNGARPNEKLFF. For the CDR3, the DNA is TGTGCCAGCAGCTCCAATGGGGCGAGACCAAATGAAAAACTGTTTTTT.

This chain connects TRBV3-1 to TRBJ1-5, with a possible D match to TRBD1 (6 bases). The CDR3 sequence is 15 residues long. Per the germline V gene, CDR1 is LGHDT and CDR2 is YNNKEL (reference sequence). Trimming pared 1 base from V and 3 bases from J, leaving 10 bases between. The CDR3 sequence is CASSQGSGHNQPQHF. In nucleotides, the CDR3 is TGTGCCAGCAGCCAAGGTTCGGGACACAATCAGCCCCAGCATTTT.

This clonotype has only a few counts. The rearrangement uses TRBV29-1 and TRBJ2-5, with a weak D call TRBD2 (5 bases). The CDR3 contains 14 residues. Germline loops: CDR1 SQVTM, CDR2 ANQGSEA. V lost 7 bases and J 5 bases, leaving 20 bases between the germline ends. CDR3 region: CSATSGGARETQYF. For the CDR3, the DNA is TGCAGCGCCACGAGTGGAGGCGCTCGGGAGACCCAGTACTTC.

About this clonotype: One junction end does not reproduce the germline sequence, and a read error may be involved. CDR3 loop: CASRKTSGGAPYNGQFF. DNA for the CDR3: TGTGCCAGCAGGAAGACTAGCGGGGGGGCTCCATACAATGGGCAGTTCTTC. V and J are TRBV27 and TRBJ2-1; 14 bases align to TRBD2. CDR1 MNHEY and CDR2 SMNVEV come from the germline V gene (reference sequence). The CDR3 consists of 17 residues.

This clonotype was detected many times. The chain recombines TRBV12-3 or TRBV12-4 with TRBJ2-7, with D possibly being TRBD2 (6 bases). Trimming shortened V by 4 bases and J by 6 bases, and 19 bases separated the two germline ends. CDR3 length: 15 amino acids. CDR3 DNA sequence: TGTGCCAGCAGTTCCGACTTCACGGGAGTCCTCGAGCAGTACTTC. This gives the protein CASSSDFTGVLEQYF.

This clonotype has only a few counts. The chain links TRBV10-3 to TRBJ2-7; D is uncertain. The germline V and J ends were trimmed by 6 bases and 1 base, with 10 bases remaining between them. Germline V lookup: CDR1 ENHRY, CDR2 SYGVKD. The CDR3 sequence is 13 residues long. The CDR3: CAISQTVSYEQYF. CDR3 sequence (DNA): TGTGCCATCAGCCAGACGGTGTCCTACGAGCAGTACTTC.

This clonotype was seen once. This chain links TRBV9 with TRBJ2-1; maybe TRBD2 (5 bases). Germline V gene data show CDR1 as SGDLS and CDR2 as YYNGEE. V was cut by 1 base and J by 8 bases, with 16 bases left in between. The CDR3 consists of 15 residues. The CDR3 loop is CASSVRAGPGDEQFF. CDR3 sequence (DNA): TGTGCCAGCAGCGTAAGGGCCGGGCCCGGGGATGAGCAGTTCTTC.

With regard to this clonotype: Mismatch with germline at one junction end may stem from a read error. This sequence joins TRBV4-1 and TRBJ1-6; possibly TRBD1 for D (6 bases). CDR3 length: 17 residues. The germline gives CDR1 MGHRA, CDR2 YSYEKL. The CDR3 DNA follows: TGCGCCAGCAGCCAATACAGCAGGGGCTCCTATAATTCGCCCCTCCACTTT. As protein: CASSQYSRGSYNSPLHF.

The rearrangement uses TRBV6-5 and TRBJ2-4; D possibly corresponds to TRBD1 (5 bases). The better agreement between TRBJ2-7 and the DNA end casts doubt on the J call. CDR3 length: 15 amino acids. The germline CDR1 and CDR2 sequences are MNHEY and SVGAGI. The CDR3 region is CASRPDRATAYEQYF. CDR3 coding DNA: TGTGCCAGCAGACCCGACAGAGCCACTGCCTACGAGCAGTACTTC.

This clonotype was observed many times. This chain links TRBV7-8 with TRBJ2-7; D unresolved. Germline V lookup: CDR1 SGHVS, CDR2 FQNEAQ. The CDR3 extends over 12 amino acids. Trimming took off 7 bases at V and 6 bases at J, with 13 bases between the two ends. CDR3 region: CASNPYVGEQYF. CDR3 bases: TGTGCCAGCAACCCCTACGTCGGCGAGCAGTACTTC.

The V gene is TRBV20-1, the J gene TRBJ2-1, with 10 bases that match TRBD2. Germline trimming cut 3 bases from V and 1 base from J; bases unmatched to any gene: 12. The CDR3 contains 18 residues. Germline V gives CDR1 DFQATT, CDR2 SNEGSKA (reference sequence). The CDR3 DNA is TGCAGTGCTAGCATAGCTAGCGGGGGAACGGGTTCCTACAATGAGCAGTTCTTC. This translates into CSASIASGGTGSYNEQFF.

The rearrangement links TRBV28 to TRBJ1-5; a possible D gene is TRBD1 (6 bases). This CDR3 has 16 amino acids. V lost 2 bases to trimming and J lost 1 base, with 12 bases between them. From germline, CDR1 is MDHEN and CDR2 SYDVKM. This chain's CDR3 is CASSLIGGRSNQPQHF. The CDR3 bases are TGTGCCAGCAGTTTAATCGGGGGCAGGAGCAATCAGCCCCAGCATTTT.

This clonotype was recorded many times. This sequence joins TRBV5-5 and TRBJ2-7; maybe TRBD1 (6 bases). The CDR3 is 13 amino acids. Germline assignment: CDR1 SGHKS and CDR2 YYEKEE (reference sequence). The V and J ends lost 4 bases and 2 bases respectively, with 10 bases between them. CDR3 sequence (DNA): TGTGCCAGCAGCCCACAGGGTCCCTACGAGCAGTACTTC. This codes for CASSPQGPYEQYF. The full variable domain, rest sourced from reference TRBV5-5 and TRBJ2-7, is DAGVTQSPTHLIKTRGQQVTLRCSPISGHKSVSWYQQVLGQGPQFIFQYYEKEERGRGNFPDRFSARQFPNYSSELNVNALLLGDSALYLCASSPQGPYEQYFGPGTRLTVT.

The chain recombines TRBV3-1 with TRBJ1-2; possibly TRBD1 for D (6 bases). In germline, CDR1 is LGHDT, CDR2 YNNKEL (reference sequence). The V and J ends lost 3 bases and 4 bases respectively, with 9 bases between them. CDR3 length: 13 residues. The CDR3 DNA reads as TGTGCCAGCAGCCACGGACAGACCTATGGCTACACCTTC. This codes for CASSHGQTYGYTF.

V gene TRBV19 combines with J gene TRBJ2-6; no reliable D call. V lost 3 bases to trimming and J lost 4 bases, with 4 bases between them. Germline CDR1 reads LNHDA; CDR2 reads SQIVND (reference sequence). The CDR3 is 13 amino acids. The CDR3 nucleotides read TGTGCCAGTAGTATCGACGGGGCCAACGTCCTGACTTTC. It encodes CASSIDGANVLTF. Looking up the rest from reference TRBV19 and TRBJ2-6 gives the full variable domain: DGGITQSPKYLFRKEGQNVTLSCEQNLNHDAMYWYRQDPGQGLRLIYYSQIVNDFQKGDIAEGYSVSREKKESFPLTVTSAQKNPTAFYLCASSIDGANVLTFGAGSRLTVL.

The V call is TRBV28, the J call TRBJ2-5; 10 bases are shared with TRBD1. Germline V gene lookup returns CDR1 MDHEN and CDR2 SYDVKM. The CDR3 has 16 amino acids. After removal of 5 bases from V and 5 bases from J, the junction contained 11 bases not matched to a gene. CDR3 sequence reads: CASSRGTGETGETQYF. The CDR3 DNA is TGTGCCAGCAGTCGGGGGACAGGGGAAACAGGGGAGACCCAGTACTTC.

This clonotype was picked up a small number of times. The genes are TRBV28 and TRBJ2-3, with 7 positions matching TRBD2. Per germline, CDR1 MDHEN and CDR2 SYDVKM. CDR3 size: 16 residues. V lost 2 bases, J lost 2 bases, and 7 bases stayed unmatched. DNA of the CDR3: TGTGCCAGCAGTTTAAGAGCTAGCGGATTCACAGATACGCAGTATTTT. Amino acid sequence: CASSLRASGFTDTQYF.

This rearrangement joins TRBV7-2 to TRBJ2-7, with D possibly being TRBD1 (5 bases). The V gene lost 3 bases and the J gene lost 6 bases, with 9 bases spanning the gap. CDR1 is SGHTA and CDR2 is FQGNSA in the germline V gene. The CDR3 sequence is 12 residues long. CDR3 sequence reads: CASSFQQGEQYF. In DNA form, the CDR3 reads TGTGCCAGCAGCTTTCAGCAGGGCGAGCAGTACTTC.

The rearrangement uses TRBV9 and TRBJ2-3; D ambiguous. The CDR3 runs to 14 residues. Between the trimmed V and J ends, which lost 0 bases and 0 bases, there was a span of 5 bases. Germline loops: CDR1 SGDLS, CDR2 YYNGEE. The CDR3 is CASSVDASTDTQYF. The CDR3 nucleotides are TGTGCCAGCAGCGTAGATGCTAGCACAGATACGCAGTATTTT.

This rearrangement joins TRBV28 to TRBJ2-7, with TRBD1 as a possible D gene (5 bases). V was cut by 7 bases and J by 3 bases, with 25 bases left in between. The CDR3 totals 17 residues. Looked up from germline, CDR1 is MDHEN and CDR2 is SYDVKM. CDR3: CASTASKGPFSFYEQYF. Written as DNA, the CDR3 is TGTGCCAGCACAGCAAGTAAGGGGCCCTTCTCGTTCTACGAGCAGTACTTC.

The CDR3 here is CASSQRSGTEAFF. In DNA, the CDR3 is TGCGCCAGCAGCCAACGGTCGGGCACTGAAGCTTTCTTT. The V call is TRBV4-1, the J call TRBJ1-1; D is uncertain. Germline values: CDR1 MGHRA, CDR2 YSYEKL. CDR3 length: 13 amino acids. Trimming left V 2 bases short and J 4 bases short, with 8 bases between.

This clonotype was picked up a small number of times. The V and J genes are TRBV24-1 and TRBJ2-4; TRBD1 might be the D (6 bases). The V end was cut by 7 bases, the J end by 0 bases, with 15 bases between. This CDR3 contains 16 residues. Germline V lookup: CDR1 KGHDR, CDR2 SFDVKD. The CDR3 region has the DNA TGTGCCACCAGCTCCACAGGGATTCTAGCCAAAAACATTCAGTACTTC. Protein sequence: CATSSTGILAKNIQYF.

The CDR3 reads CASSLVPAGGSYNEQYF. DNA for the CDR3: TGTGCCAGCAGTTTAGTTCCAGCGGGGGGCTCCTACAATGAGCAGTACTTC. The V and J genes are TRBV27 and TRBJ2-1; TRBD2 matches 9 bases. The J call could be wrong; TRBJ2-7 is a better fit for the DNA end. There are 17 residues in the CDR3. CDR1 and CDR2 (germline): MNHEY, SMNVEV (reference sequence).

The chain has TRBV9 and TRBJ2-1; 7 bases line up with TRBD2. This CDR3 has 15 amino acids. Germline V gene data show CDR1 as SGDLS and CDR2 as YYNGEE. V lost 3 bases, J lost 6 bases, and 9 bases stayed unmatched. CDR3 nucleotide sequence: TGTGCCAGCAGCGAGCGGGGTAGAACGGGCAATGAGCAGTTCTTC. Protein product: CASSERGRTGNEQFF.

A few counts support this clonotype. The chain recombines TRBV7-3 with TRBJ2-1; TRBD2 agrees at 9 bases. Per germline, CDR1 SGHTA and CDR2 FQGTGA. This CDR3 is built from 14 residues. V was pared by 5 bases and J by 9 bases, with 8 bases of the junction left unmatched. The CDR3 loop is CASSRGGGVSEQFF. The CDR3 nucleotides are TGTGCCAGCAGCCGCGGCGGGGGGGTCAGTGAGCAGTTCTTC.

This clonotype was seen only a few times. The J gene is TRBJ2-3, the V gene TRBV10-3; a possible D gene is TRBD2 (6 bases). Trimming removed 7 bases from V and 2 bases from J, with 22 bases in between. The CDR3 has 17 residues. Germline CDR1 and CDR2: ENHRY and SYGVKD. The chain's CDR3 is CAIKGQRAGEDTDTQYF. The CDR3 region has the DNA TGTGCCATCAAAGGGCAGCGAGCGGGCGAGGACACAGATACGCAGTATTTT.

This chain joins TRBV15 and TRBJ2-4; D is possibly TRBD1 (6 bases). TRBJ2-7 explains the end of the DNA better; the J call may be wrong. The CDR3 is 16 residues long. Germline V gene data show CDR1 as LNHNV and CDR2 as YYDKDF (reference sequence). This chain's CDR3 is CATSRGTTTGPYEQYF. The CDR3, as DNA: TGTGCCACCAGCAGAGGAACGACGACAGGCCCATACGAGCAGTACTTC.

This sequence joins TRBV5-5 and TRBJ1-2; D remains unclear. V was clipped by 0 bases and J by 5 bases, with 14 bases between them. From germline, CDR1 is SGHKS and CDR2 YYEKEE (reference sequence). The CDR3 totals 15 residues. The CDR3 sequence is CASSLGHARTYGYTF. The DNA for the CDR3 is TGTGCCAGCAGCTTGGGGCACGCCCGGACTTATGGCTACACCTTC.

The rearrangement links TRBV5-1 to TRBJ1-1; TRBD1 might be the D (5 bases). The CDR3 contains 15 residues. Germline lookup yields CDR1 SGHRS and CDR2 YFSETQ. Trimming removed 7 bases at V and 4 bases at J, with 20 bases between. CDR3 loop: CASGSRGGEGTEAFF. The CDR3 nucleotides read TGCGCCAGCGGAAGCCGGGGGGGGGAAGGCACTGAAGCTTTCTTT.